This TCR beta chain was identified in a study of identical twins. Study results and limitations: Beta out-of-frame sequences displayed a weaker excess of sharing between twins. Models predicted too little out-of-frame TCR alpha sharing in monozygotic twins. Insertions ran lower in abundant cord blood beta clonotypes, though not in memory repertoires.

The V end lost 0 bases, the J end lost 1 base, and 14 bases lay between the germline ends. There are 16 residues in the CDR3. CDR1 is DFQATT, CDR2 SNEGSKA, per germline (reference sequence). In TCRdb, the 5' RACE reads were re-called with MiXCR into one record per CDR3 protein. The profile shows hundreds of thousands of distinct CDR3 sequences, 7% of them singletons. This clonotype has ten or more counts. The antigen is not known. These same data were also listed under a study on yellow fever vaccine responses in identical twins. From that paper: After vaccination, twins' T cell response reportedly seemed partly convergent, partly personalized.

The J gene is TRBJ2-3, the V gene TRBV20-1; D may be TRBD1 (6 bases). Specimen: memory (CD45RO+) T cells sorted from blood. The clonotype was recovered from a woman in her late teens or twenties in good health. The CDR3 nucleotides are TGCAGTGCTAGAGATGGGGCAGGGGCTCGCACAGATACGCAGTATTTT. It is translated as CSARDGAGARTDTQYF.